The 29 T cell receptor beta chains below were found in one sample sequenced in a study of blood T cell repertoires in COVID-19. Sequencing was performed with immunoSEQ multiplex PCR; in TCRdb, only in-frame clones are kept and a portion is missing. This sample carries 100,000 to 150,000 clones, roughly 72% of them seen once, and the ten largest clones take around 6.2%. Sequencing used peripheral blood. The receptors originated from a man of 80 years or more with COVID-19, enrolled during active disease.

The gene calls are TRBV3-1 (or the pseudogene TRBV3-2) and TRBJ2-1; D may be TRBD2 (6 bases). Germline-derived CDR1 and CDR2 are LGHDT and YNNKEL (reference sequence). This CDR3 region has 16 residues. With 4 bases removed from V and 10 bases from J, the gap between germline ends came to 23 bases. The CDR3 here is CASSPPLVRGSIEQFF. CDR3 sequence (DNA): TGTGCCAGCAGCCCCCCTTTGGTACGGGGGTCCATAGAGCAGTTCTTC.

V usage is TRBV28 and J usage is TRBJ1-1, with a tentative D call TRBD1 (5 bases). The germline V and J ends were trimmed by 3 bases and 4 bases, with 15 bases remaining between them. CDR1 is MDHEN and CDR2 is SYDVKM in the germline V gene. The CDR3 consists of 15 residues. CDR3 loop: CASSLMQGLSTEAFF. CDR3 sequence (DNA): TGTGCCAGCAGTTTGATGCAGGGTCTGAGCACTGAAGCTTTCTTT. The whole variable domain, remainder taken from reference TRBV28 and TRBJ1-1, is DVKVTQSSRYLVKRTGEKVFLECVQDMDHENMFWYRQDPGLGLRLIYFSYDVKMKEKGDIPEGYSVSREKKERFSLILESASTNQTSMYLCASSLMQGLSTEAFFGQGTRLTVV.

CDR3 region: CASIRTSGGAYEQYF. CDR3 nucleotide sequence: TGTGCCAGCATTAGGACTAGCGGGGGTGCCTACGAGCAGTACTTC. The chain employs TRBV6-5 and TRBJ2-7, with 13 bases aligning to TRBD2. The CDR3 consists of 15 residues. V dropped 7 bases and J dropped 2; count of bases not matched to a gene: 5. CDR1 MNHEY and CDR2 SVGAGI come from the germline V gene.

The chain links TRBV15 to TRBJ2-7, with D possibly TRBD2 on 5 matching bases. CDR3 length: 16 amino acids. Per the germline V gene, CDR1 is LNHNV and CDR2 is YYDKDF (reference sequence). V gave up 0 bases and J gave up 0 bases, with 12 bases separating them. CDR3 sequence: CATSRDHRADSYEQYF. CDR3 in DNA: TGTGCCACCAGCAGAGATCATCGAGCGGACTCCTACGAGCAGTACTTC.

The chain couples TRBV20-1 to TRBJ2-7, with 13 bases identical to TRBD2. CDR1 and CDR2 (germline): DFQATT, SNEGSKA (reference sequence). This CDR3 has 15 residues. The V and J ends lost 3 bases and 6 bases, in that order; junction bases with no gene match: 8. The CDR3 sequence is CSASPRTSGSLEQYF. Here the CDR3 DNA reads TGCAGTGCTAGTCCCAGGACTAGCGGGAGCCTCGAGCAGTACTTC.

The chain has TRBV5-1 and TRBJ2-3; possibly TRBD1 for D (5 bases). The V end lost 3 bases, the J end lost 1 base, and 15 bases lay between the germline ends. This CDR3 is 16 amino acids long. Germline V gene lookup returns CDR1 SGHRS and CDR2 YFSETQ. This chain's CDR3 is CASSWGQGGRTDTQYF. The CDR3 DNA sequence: TGCGCCAGCAGCTGGGGTCAGGGCGGCCGCACAGATACGCAGTATTTT.

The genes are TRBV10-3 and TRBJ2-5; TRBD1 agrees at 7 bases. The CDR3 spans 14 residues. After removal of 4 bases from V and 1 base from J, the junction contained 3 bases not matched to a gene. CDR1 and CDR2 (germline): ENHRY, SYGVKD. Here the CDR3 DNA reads TGTGCCATCAGTGTGAACAGGGGCCAAGAGACCCAGTACTTC. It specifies CAISVNRGQETQYF.

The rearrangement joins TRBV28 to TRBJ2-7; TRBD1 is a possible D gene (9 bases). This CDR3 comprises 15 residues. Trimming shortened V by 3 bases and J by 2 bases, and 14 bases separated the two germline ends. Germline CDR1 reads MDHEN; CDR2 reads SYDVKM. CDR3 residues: CASSLRGDRAYEQYF. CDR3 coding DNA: TGTGCCAGCAGTTTGCGGGGGGACAGGGCCTACGAGCAGTACTTC. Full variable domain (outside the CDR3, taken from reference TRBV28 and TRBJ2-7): DVKVTQSSRYLVKRTGEKVFLECVQDMDHENMFWYRQDPGLGLRLIYFSYDVKMKEKGDIPEGYSVSREKKERFSLILESASTNQTSMYLCASSLRGDRAYEQYFGPGTRLTVT.

In DNA, the CDR3 is TGTGCCAGCAGCGTATCCCAGGGAGGGGACGGCTACACCTTC. The encoded protein is CASSVSQGGDGYTF. The chain links TRBV9 to TRBJ1-2; D possibly corresponds to TRBD1 (5 bases). The CDR3 is made up of 14 amino acids. The germline V gene encodes CDR1 SGDLS and CDR2 YYNGEE. V lost 1 base to trimming and J lost 8 bases, with 15 bases between them. Using reference TRBV9 and TRBJ1-2 for the parts outside the CDR3, the full variable domain is DSGVTQTPKHLITATGQRVTLRCSPRSGDLSVYWYQQSLDQGLQFLIQYYNGEERAKGNILERFSAQQFPDLHSELNLSSLELGDSALYFCASSVSQGGDGYTFGSGTRLTVV.

The DNA of the CDR3 is TGTGCCAGCAGCGCTAATGGGAGAGCCTACAATGAGCAGTTCTTC. Translated: CASSANGRAYNEQFF. The chain uses TRBV7-3 and TRBJ2-1; TRBD2 might be the D (5 bases). The germline V gene has CDR1 SGHTA and CDR2 FQGTGA. The ends were cut back, 5 bases at V and 2 bases at J, with 13 bases in the middle. The CDR3 has 15 amino acids.

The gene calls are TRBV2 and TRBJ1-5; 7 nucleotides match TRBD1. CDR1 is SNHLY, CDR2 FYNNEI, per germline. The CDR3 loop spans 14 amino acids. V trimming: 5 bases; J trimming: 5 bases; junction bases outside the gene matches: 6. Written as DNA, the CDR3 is TGTGCCAGCAGTATGGACAGGTCACATCAGCCCCAGCATTTT. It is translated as CASSMDRSHQPQHF.

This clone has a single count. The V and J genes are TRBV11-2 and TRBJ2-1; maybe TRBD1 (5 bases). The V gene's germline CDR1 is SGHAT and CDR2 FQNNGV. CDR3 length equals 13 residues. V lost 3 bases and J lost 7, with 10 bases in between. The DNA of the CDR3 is TGTGCCAGCAGCTTTACAGGAACTAATGAGCAGTTCTTC. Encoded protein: CASSFTGTNEQFF.

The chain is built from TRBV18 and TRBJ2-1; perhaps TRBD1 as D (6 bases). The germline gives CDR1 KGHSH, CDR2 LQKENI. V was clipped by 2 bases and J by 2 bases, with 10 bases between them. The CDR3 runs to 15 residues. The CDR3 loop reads CASSPRAGAYNEQFF. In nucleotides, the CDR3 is TGTGCCAGCTCACCAAGGGCAGGGGCCTACAATGAGCAGTTCTTC.

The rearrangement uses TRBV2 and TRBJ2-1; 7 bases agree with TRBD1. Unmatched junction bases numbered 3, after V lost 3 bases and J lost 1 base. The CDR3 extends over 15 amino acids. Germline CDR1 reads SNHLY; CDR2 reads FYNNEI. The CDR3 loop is CASSDPGQSYNEQFF. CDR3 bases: TGTGCCAGCAGTGACCCGGGACAGTCCTACAATGAGCAGTTCTTC.

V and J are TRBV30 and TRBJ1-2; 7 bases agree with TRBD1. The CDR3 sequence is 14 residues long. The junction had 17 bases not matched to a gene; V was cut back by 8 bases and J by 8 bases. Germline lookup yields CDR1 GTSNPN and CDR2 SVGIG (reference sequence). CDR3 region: CARERDSLREGYTF. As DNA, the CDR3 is TGTGCCCGGGAAAGGGACAGCCTGAGGGAAGGCTACACCTTC.

CDR3 DNA sequence: TGTGCCAGCAGCTTTATCGTGGGAGGTGACAATGAGCAGTTCTTC. It codes for CASSFIVGGDNEQFF. The V and J genes are TRBV7-9 and TRBJ2-1; D perhaps matches TRBD2 (6 bases). The CDR3 is 15 amino acids. CDR1 and CDR2 from the germline V gene are SEHNR and FQNEAQ (reference sequence). V was trimmed by 3 bases and J by 5 bases, leaving 14 bases between them.

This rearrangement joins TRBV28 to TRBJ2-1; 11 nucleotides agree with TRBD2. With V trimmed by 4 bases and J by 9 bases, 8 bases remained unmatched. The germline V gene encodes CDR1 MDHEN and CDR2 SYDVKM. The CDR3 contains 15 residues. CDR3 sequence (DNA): TGTGCCAGCAGTTCAACTAGCGGGAGTCTTGGTGAGCAGTTCTTC. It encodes CASSSTSGSLGEQFF.

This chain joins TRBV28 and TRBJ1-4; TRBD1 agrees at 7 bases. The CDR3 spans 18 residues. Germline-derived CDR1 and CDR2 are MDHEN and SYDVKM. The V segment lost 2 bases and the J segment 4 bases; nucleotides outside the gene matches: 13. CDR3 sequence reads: CASSLIGADRDLNEKLFF. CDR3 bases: TGTGCCAGCAGTTTAATTGGGGCTGACAGGGACCTTAATGAAAAACTGTTTTTT.

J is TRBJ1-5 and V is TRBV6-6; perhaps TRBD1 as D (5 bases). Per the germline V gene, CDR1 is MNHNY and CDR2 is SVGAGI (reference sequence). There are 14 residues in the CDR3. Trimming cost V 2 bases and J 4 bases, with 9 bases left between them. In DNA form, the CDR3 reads TGTGCCAGCAGTTACGTGGACATAAATCAGCCCCAGCATTTT. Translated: CASSYVDINQPQHF.

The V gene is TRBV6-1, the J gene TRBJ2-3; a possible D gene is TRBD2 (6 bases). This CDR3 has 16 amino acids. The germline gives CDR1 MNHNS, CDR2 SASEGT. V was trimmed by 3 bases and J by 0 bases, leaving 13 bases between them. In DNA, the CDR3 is TGTGCCAGCAGTGAGACTAGTCAGGCTAGCACAGATACGCAGTATTTT. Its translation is CASSETSQASTDTQYF.

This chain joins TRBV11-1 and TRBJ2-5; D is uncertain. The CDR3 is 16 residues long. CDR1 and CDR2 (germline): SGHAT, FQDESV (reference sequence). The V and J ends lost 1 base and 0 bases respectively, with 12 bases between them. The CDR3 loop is CASSLGSRMYQETQYF. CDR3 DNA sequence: TGTGCCAGCAGCTTAGGGTCCAGGATGTACCAAGAGACCCAGTACTTC.

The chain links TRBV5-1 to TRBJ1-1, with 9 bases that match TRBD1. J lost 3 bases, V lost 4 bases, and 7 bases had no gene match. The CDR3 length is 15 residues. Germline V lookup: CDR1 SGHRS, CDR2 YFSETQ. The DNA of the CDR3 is TGCGCCAGCAGCAGGGACAGGGAGGATCACACTGAAGCTTTCTTT. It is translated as CASSRDREDHTEAFF.

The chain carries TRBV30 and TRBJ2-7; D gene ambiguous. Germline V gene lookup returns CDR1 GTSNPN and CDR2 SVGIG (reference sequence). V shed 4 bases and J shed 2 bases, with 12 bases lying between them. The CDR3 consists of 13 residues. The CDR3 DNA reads TGTGCCTGGATTGGCAGGCCAACCTACGAGCAGTACTTC. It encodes CAWIGRPTYEQYF. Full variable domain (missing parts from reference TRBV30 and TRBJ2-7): SQTIHQWPATLVQPVGSPLSLECTVEGTSNPNLYWYRQAAGRGLQLLFYSVGIGQISSEVPQNLSASRPQDRQFILSSKKLLLSDSGFYLCAWIGRPTYEQYFGPGTRLTVT.

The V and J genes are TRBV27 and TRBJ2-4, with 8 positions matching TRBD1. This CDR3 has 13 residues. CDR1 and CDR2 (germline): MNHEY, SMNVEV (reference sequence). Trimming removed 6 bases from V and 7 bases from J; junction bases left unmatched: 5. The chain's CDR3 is CASSRTGYNIQYF. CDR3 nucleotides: TGTGCCAGCAGCCGGACAGGGTATAACATTCAGTACTTC.

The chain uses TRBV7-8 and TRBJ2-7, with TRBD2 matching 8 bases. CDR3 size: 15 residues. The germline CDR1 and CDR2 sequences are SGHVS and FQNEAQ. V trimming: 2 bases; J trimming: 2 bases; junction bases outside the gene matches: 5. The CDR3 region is CASSLPPGLAYEQYF. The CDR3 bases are TGTGCCAGCAGCTTACCACCGGGACTAGCCTACGAGCAGTACTTC.

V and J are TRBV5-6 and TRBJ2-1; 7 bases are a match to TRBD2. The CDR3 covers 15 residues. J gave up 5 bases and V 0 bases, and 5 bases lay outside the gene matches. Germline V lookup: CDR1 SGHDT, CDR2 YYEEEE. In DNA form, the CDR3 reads TGTGCCAGCAGCTTGGGATTGGGACTAAACAATGAGCAGTTCTTC. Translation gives CASSLGLGLNNEQFF.

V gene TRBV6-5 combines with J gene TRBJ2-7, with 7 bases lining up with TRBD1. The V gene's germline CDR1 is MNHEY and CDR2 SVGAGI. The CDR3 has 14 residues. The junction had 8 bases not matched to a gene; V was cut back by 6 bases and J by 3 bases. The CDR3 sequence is CASRKTGRGYEQYF. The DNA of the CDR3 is TGTGCCAGCAGAAAGACAGGGCGAGGCTACGAGCAGTACTTC.

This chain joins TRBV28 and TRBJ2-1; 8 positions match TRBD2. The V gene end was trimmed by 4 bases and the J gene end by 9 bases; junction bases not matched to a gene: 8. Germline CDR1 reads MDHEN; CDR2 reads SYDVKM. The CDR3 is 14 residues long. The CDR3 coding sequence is TGTGCCAGCAGTTCGATAGCGGGAAGGGGTGAGCAGTTCTTC. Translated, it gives CASSSIAGRGEQFF.

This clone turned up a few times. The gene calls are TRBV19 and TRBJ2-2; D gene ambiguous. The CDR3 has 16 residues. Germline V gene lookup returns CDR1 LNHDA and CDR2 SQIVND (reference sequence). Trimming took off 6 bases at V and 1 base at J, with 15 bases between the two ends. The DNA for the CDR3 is TGTGCCAGTAGCGTCCGACTGCGAGAGAACACCGGGGAGCTGTTTTTT. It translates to CASSVRLRENTGELFF.